This TCR beta chain was captured in a study of T cells in Graves' hyperthyroidism and ophthalmopathy. The CDR3 contains 16 residues. The V end was cut by 0 bases, the J end by 0 bases, with 9 bases between. Germline CDR1 is MNHEY and CDR2 is SVGAGI. This clonotype was observed many times. Amplification of TCR beta CDR3 regions used RNA as the template. The TCR CDR3 was amplified in a first-round RT-PCR using the HTBI primer set. TCRdb analysed the multiplex PCR reads with MiXCR anew, one entry per CDR3 protein. Of about 270,000 distinct CDR3 sequences listed, less than 30% are singletons. The chain joins TRBV6-5 to TRBJ2-4, with D unresolved. This TCR derives from a man aged 35-49 years with Graves' hyperthyroidism that later progressed to Graves' ophthalmopathy. The sequenced sample was blood. The CDR3: CASSYSLSLAKNIQYF. Here the CDR3 DNA reads TGTGCCAGCAGTTACTCTTTGTCGCTAGCCAAAAACATTCAGTACTTC.